This TCR beta chain was obtained from a study of CD8+ T cells in alopecia areata. Study results and limitations: For baseline CD8+ expansion, any link to response stays uncertain with one nonresponder. Scalp clonality and expanded CD8+ clones among the top 100 showed significant decreases with tofacitinib.

Treatment reported: oral pan-JAK inhibitor, 5-10 mg twice daily. A FACSAria was used to sort CD4+ and CD8+ T cells. These cells came from PBMCs. V was shortened by 5 bases and J by 6 bases, with 22 bases between the two germline ends. The length of the CDR3 is 17 residues. The germline gives CDR1 LGHNA, CDR2 YNFKEQ. It was cDNA, reverse transcribed from extracted RNA, that served as the sequencing template. Libraries were prepared by immunoSEQ multiplex PCR; TCRdb keeps only in-frame clonotypes and omits some of them. The sample carries around 100,000 clones, around 54% recorded once. In the case of this clone: Its specificity is not known.

Source: CD4+ T cells sorted from blood, taken at week 24, from a patient treated with tofacitinib. This sequence joins TRBV4-2 and TRBJ2-2, with D possibly TRBD1 on 6 matching bases. The sequence was obtained from a human donor with alopecia areata. The CDR3: CASSSGDGAGWAGELFF. The CDR3 nucleotides are TGTGCCAGCAGCTCAGGGGATGGCGCAGGGTGGGCCGGGGAGCTGTTTTTT.